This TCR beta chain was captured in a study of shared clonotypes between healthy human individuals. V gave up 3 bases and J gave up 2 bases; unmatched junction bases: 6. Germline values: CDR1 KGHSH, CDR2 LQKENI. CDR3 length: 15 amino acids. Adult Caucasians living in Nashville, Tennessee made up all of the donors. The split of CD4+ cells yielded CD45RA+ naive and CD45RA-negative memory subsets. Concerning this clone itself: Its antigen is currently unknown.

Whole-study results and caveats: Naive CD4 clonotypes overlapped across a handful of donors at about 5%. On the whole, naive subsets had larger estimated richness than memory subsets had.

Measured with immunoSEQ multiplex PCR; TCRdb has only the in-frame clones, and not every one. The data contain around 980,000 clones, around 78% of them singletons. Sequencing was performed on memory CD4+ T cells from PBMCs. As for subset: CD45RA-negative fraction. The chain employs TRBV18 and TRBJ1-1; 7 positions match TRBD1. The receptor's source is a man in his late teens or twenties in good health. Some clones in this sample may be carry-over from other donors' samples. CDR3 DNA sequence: TGTGCCAGCTCACCCCGGACAGGACCTAACACTGAAGCTTTCTTT. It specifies CASSPRTGPNTEAFF.